Listed below are T cell receptor beta chains from one sample, sequenced in a study of CD8+CD57+ T cells in acquired aplastic anemia. TCRdb re-called the reads through MiXCR, storing one row per CDR3 protein. The sample has roughly 80,000 distinct CDR3 sequences; about three quarters are singletons. The sample was sorted CD4+, CD8+, or CD8+CD57+ T cells (not recorded which) from PBMCs. Receptors were obtained from a human donor with aplastic anemia. Each CDR3 is given with its conserved first and last residue. Each record gives: D gene, V gene, J gene, clone size, CDR3 DNA, CDR3 protein. A D gene is named only where the DNA matches it firmly. Size is stated for part of the rows, as once, few or many counts, or as a class when the clone is expanded.

-	TRBV5-6	TRBJ1-5	-	TGTGCCAGCAGCTTGGCGGGACAATATAGCAATCAGCCCCAGCATTTT	CASSLAGQYSNQPQHF
TRBD1	TRBV6-5	TRBJ1-2	few	TGTGCCAGCAGTGACTCAGCAGGGGGCGCAAGCTATGGCTACACCTTC	CASSDSAGGASYGYTF
TRBD2	TRBV7-9	TRBJ2-7	few	TGTGCCAGCAGCATCCGGACTAGCGGGGGCGAGCAGTACTTC	CASSIRTSGGEQYF
-	TRBV29-1	TRBJ1-2	-	TGCAGCGTTGAAGGTTCGGCAGGTGGCTACACCTTC	CSVEGSAGGYTF
-	TRBV24-1	TRBJ2-5	-	TGTGCCACCAGTGAATCGGGCAGTACCCAGTACTTC	CATSESGSTQYF
-	TRBV15	TRBJ2-5	few	TGTGCCACCAGCAGAGATTGGCGGGACGGTCGGGAGACCCAGTACTTC	CATSRDWRDGRETQYF
TRBD2	TRBV2	TRBJ2-3	-	TGTGCCAGCAGCCTAGCGGGAGTGGCAGATACGCAGTATTTT	CASSLAGVADTQYF
TRBD1	TRBV24-1	TRBJ2-5	-	TGTGCCACCAGTGCTGGGACAGGGGTTAGGGAGACCCAGTACTTC	CATSAGTGVRETQYF
-	TRBV7-7	TRBJ2-3	-	TGTGCTAGCAGCTTAACGGCTACAGATACGCAGTATTTT	CASSLTATDTQYF
TRBD1	TRBV19	TRBJ2-1	-	TGTGCCAGTATGGGACAGTTTGGGAATGAGCAGTTCTTC	CASMGQFGNEQFF
-	TRBV2	TRBJ2-7	-	TGTGCCAGCAGTATAGGAAACCCCCTACGGGCCGAGCAGTACTTC	CASSIGNPLRAEQYF
-	TRBV2	TRBJ2-7	once	TGTGCCAGCAGTGAAAGCTGGATCATCACCTACGAGCAGTACTTC	CASSESWIITYEQYF
TRBD1	TRBV20-1	TRBJ1-5	-	TGCAGTGCTAACTCCGGGACAGAGTATCAGCCCCAGCATTTT	CSANSGTEYQPQHF
-	TRBV9	TRBJ2-3	-	TGTGCCAGCAGCCCAGGTTCTAGCACAGATACGCAGTATTTT	CASSPGSSTDTQYF
-	TRBV7-9	TRBJ1-5	many	TGTGCCAGCAGCCCTGACCTGCCTCAGCCCCAGCATTTT	CASSPDLPQPQHF
-	TRBV29-1	TRBJ2-7	few	TGCAGCGCCTGGGGGGATACCTACGAGCAGTACTTC	CSAWGDTYEQYF
TRBD1	TRBV7-8	TRBJ2-5	few	TGTGCCAGCAGCCCCCCCGGGACAGGGATCCAAGAGACCCAGTACTTC	CASSPPGTGIQETQYF
-	TRBV29-1	TRBJ2-7	once	TGCAGCGTTCTCGGGGACTTGGCGCGCGAGCAGTACTTC	CSVLGDLAREQYF
TRBD1	TRBV20-1	TRBJ2-5	few	TGCAGTGCCCGGACAGGGAGAGAGACCCAGTACTTC	CSARTGRETQYF
TRBD1	TRBV4-1	TRBJ1-2	-	TGCGCCAGCAGCCGGGACAGGGTCTATGGCTACACCTTC	CASSRDRVYGYTF
-	TRBV5-6	TRBJ1-2	-	TGTGCCAGCAGTTTAGCACAGAACTATGGCTACACCTTC	CASSLAQNYGYTF
-	TRBV7-3	TRBJ1-6	few	TGTGCCAGCAGCTTAGCTGGCGTCAATTCACCCCTCCACTTT	CASSLAGVNSPLHF
-	TRBV2	TRBJ1-1	-	TGTGCCAGCAGTGTTTTATGGTCGGGAGATACTGAAGCTTTCTTT	CASSVLWSGDTEAFF
TRBD2	TRBV11-2	TRBJ2-7	-	TGTGCCAGCAGCTACATACTAGCGGTAGAGATGTACGAGCAGTACTTC	CASSYILAVEMYEQYF
TRBD1	TRBV7-2	TRBJ2-7	-	TGTGCCAGCAGCTGGACAGGGGACGCCTACGAGCAGTACTTC	CASSWTGDAYEQYF
-	TRBV7-9	TRBJ2-7	-	TGTGCCAGCAGCTTTAGGGACTGGGGGAGTGAGCAGTACTTC	CASSFRDWGSEQYF
-	TRBV2	TRBJ1-4	-	TGTGCCAGCAGTGAATTAGGGGAAAAACTGTTTTTT	CASSELGEKLFF
TRBD2	TRBV14	TRBJ2-7	-	TGTGCCAGCAGCCAAGATTTCGGGAGGGCCTTGTTCTTC	CASSQDFGRALFF
-	TRBV4-1	TRBJ2-1	-	TGCGCCAGCAGCCAAGGTCCGGTAAAGTTCTTC	CASSQGPVKFF
TRBD2	TRBV20-1	TRBJ2-3	-	TGCAGTGCTCCCTCACTAGCGGGAGGTGGAAATACGCAGTATTTT	CSAPSLAGGGNTQYF
-	TRBV7-6	TRBJ1-2	-	TGTGCCAGCAGCTTAATAGGCGGAGATGATAGCGGCTACACCTTC	CASSLIGGDDSGYTF
-	TRBV20-1	TRBJ1-5	once	TGCAGTGCCCAAATTGGGCAGGGAGAAGGACAGCCCCAGCATTTT	CSAQIGQGEGQPQHF
TRBD1	TRBV2	TRBJ1-2	-	TGTGCCAGCAGTTCCCGACAGGGGGCAGTTAGTGATGGCTACACCTTC	CASSSRQGAVSDGYTF
-	TRBV10-3	TRBJ2-1	-	TGTGCCATCAATTCCTTCGGGGGCTCCTACAATGAGCAGTTCTTC	CAINSFGGSYNEQFF
TRBD2	TRBV20-1	TRBJ2-1	-	TGCAGTGCTACTGAAACTAGCGGGAGGATCTATGAGCAGTTCTTC	CSATETSGRIYEQFF
TRBD1	TRBV2	TRBJ1-6	-	TGTGCCAGCAGGACCGACAGGGACAGGCCCCTCCACTTT	CASRTDRDRPLHF
-	TRBV4-2	TRBJ1-2	many	TGTGCCAGCAGCCAAGAAGTCGGGGGGACCAACTATGGCTACACCTTC	CASSQEVGGTNYGYTF
-	TRBV10-3	TRBJ1-4	-	TGTGCCATCAGTTTAACAGGAGTGGGAGAAAAACTGTTTTTT	CAISLTGVGEKLFF
-	TRBV25-1	TRBJ1-6	-	TGTGCCAGCAGTGAATTGGAGGGTAGCTCCTATAATTCACCCCTCCACTTT	CASSELEGSSYNSPLHF
-	TRBV29-1	TRBJ1-6	once	TGCAGCGTTGGCCAGGGGCTGGATTCACCCCTCCACTTT	CSVGQGLDSPLHF
-	TRBV15	TRBJ2-7	once	TGTGCCACCAGCAGAGATAAGCAGGGGCTCTCCTACGAGCAGTACTTC	CATSRDKQGLSYEQYF